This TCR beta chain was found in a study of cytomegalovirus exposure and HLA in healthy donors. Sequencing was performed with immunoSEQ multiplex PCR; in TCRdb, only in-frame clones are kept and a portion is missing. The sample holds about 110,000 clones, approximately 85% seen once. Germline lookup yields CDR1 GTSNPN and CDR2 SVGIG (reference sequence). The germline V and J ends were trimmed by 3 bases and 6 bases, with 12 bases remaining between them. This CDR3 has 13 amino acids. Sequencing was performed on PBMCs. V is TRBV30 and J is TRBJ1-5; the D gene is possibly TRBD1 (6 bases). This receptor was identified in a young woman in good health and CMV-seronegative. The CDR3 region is CAWRQQGTQPQHF. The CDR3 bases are TGTGCCTGGAGGCAACAGGGAACTCAGCCCCAGCATTTT.